This passage covers 3 T cell receptor beta chains from one sample sequenced in a study of cytomegalovirus exposure and HLA in healthy donors. The PCR used 60 Vbeta and 13 Jbeta primers. Sequencing was performed with immunoSEQ multiplex PCR; in TCRdb, only in-frame clones are kept and a portion is missing. The sample includes some 180,000 clones, more than 75% seen only once; the top ten take around 2.6%. Source material: PBMCs. These receptors were taken from a man in his thirties or forties in good health and CMV-seropositive.

The rearrangement uses TRBV6-4 and TRBJ2-3; 12 bases match TRBD2. V shed 6 bases, J shed 4 bases, and the junction held 5 bases outside the gene matches. CDR1 is MRHNA and CDR2 is SNTAGT in the germline V gene. There are 15 residues in the CDR3. DNA for the CDR3: TGTGCCAGCAGCGCGACTAGCGGGAGCCCAGATACGCAGTATTTT. This encodes CASSATSGSPDTQYF.

The rearrangement uses TRBV15 and TRBJ1-5; 9 bases match TRBD1. This CDR3 has 19 amino acids. CDR1 and CDR2 from the germline V gene are LNHNV and YYDKDF (reference sequence). The trim removed 2 bases at V and 5 bases at J, leaving 16 bases unmatched. The DNA of the CDR3 is TGTGCCACCAGCAGACGGCCGGGACAGGGAAAGCTCCGGCATCAGCCCCAGCATTTT. Its translation: CATSRRPGQGKLRHQPQHF.

This clone was counted only a few times. V usage is TRBV7-9 and J usage is TRBJ1-1, with D unresolved. The CDR3 spans 14 residues. V was cut by 7 bases and J by 0 bases, with 12 bases left in between. Looked up from germline, CDR1 is SEHNR and CDR2 is FQNEAQ (reference sequence). CDR3 loop: CASTSQRLNTEAFF. CDR3 sequence (DNA): TGTGCCAGCACCTCACAGAGATTGAACACTGAAGCTTTCTTT. Variable domain in full (rest from reference TRBV7-9 and TRBJ1-1): DTGVSQNPRHKITKRGQNVTFRCDPISEHNRLYWYRQTLGQGPEFLTYFQNEAQLEKSRLLSDRFSAERPKGSFSTLEIQRTEQGDSAMYLCASTSQRLNTEAFFGQGTRLTVV.